What follows are 17 T cell receptor beta chains derived from one specimen sequenced in a study of control samples from healthy donors and cancer patients. Produced via immunoSEQ multiplex PCR; TCRdb's table is partial and in-frame only. This table has 150,000 to 200,000 clones, about 90% appearing once. The sequencing sample was made of blood. The origin of the receptors is a woman aged 25 to 39 in good health.

The chain couples TRBV14 to TRBJ1-2, with D hard to call. The ends were cut back, 0 bases at V and 3 bases at J, with 11 bases in the middle. The CDR3 sequence is 15 residues long. Germline CDR1 is SGHDN and CDR2 is FVKESK. In DNA form, the CDR3 reads TGTGCCAGCAGCCAAGATTTCGGGCTTGACTATGGCTACACCTTC. It yields the protein CASSQDFGLDYGYTF.

This sequence joins TRBV27 and TRBJ2-5; D ambiguous. The CDR3 has 13 residues. CDR1 and CDR2 from the germline V gene are MNHEY and SMNVEV (reference sequence). The V and J ends lost 3 bases and 1 base respectively, with 6 bases between them. For the CDR3, the DNA is TGTGCCAGCAGTTTCAACAGCCAAGAGACCCAGTACTTC. Protein: CASSFNSQETQYF.

The rearrangement uses TRBV7-2 and TRBJ2-6, with unresolved D. This CDR3 is built from 15 residues. CDR1 is SGHTA and CDR2 is FQGNSA in the germline V gene. Deletions cut 5 bases from V and 0 bases from J, with 8 bases between. For the CDR3, the DNA is TGTGCCAGCAGCCCCCGGTTCTCTGGGGCCAACGTCCTGACTTTC. Residues: CASSPRFSGANVLTF.

This chain joins TRBV27 and TRBJ1-6; D uncertain. This CDR3 is built from 13 residues. Germline V lookup: CDR1 MNHEY, CDR2 SMNVEV (reference sequence). V was trimmed by 7 bases and J by 5 bases, leaving 9 bases between them. In DNA, the CDR3 is TGTGCCAGCACGGCAGTTAATAATTCACCCCTCCACTTT. Translation gives CASTAVNNSPLHF.

J is TRBJ2-1 and V is TRBV4-1, with D maybe TRBD2 (5 bases). This CDR3 has 16 residues. CDR1 and CDR2 from the germline V gene are MGHRA and YSYEKL. V was pared by 0 bases and J by 2 bases, with 11 bases between. CDR3 DNA sequence: TGCGCCAGCAGCCAAGAGCCCCTAGCCCCCTACAATGAGCAGTTCTTC. Amino acid sequence: CASSQEPLAPYNEQFF.

In its sample, this clone was seen a few times. The chain has TRBV7-8 and TRBJ1-2, with TRBD1 as a possible D gene (5 bases). The germline V gene has CDR1 SGHVS and CDR2 FQNEAQ. V shed 2 bases and J shed 8 bases, with 9 bases lying between them. The length of the CDR3 is 12 residues. CDR3 sequence reads: CASSLSRDGYTF. The CDR3 DNA sequence: TGTGCCAGCAGCTTATCACGGGACGGCTACACCTTC. Together with reference TRBV7-8 and TRBJ1-2, the CDR3 gives the full variable domain: GAGVSQSPRYKVAKRGQDVALRCDPISGHVSLFWYQQALGQGPEFLTYFQNEAQLDKSGLPSDRFFAERPEGSVSTLKIQRTQQEDSAVYLCASSLSRDGYTFGSGTRLTVV.

This clone was recorded once. The same CDR3 is also encoded by other DNA sequences in this sample. V usage is TRBV27 and J usage is TRBJ2-3; 11 nucleotides agree with TRBD1. V was clipped by 4 bases and J by 9 bases; unmatched bases: 6. CDR3 length equals 14 residues. The V gene's germline CDR1 is MNHEY and CDR2 SMNVEV (reference sequence). CDR3 amino acids: CASSWDRGMETQYF. Written as DNA, the CDR3 is TGTGCCAGCAGTTGGGACAGGGGGATGGAGACGCAGTATTTT.

The gene calls are TRBV5-8 and TRBJ2-7; unclear D gene. The CDR3 is 15 amino acids. The V gene's germline CDR1 is SGHTS and CDR2 YDEGEE. V gave up 2 bases and J gave up 5 bases, with 17 bases separating them. The CDR3 DNA is TGTGCCAGCAGCTTAGATATCCTCATCACTGACGAGCAGTACTTC. This encodes CASSLDILITDEQYF.

As concerns this clone: This CDR3 is also generated by other DNA sequences in the sample. The chain is built from TRBV13 and TRBJ2-1, with D perhaps matching TRBD2 (6 bases). The V and J ends lost 4 bases and 4 bases respectively, with 29 bases between them. Germline V gene sequence: CDR1 PRHDT, CDR2 FYEKMQ (reference sequence). This CDR3 is 20 amino acids long. The CDR3: CASSSTAGTGVLVTYNEQFF. Written as DNA, the CDR3 is TGTGCCAGCAGCTCCACCGCGGGGACGGGGGTACTCGTCACATACAATGAGCAGTTCTTC.

This chain uses TRBV7-2 with TRBJ2-1; D tentatively reads TRBD1 or TRBD2 (5 bases each). V lost 3 bases to trimming and J lost 12 bases, with 15 bases between them. Germline V gene data show CDR1 as SGHTA and CDR2 as FQGNSA. This CDR3 has 13 amino acids. CDR3 sequence reads: CASSFLWDLGQFF. In DNA, the CDR3 is TGTGCCAGCAGCTTCCTTTGGGACCTTGGGCAGTTCTTC.

The chain is built from TRBV5-1 and TRBJ1-4, with D maybe TRBD1 (6 bases). CDR1 is SGHRS, CDR2 YFSETQ, per germline. V lost 3 bases and J 6 bases, leaving 15 bases between the germline ends. This CDR3 is built from 15 residues. CDR3 residues: CASSSSRGRDEKLFF. The CDR3 DNA reads as TGCGCCAGCAGCTCGTCCCGGGGGCGGGATGAAAAACTGTTTTTT.

On this clone itself: This same CDR3 is encoded by further DNA sequences in the sample. The CDR3 sequence: CASSYRDLRNTEAFF. CDR3 in DNA: TGTGCCAGCAGTTACCGGGACCTCAGGAACACTGAAGCTTTCTTT. This chain joins TRBV27 and TRBJ1-1, with D perhaps matching TRBD1 (5 bases). V was cut by 4 bases and J by 1 base, with 13 bases left in between. This CDR3 region has 15 residues. Germline V CDR1 and CDR2: MNHEY, SMNVEV (reference sequence).

The CDR3: CASSQGREGPYNEQFF. In nucleotides, the CDR3 is TGTGCCAGCAGCCAAGGGCGGGAGGGGCCCTACAATGAGCAGTTCTTC. The chain joins TRBV14 to TRBJ2-1; 9 bases fit TRBD2. The V gene's germline CDR1 is SGHDN and CDR2 FVKESK. The CDR3 is 16 residues long. J gave up 2 bases and V 1 base, and 3 bases lay outside the gene matches.

In this sample, this clone turned up once. V is TRBV19 and J is TRBJ1-5; 7 bases align to TRBD1. Trimming removed 5 bases from V and 0 bases from J; junction bases left unmatched: 4. The CDR3 has 15 residues. Per germline, CDR1 LNHDA and CDR2 SQIVND (reference sequence). The CDR3 DNA is TGTGCCAGTAGTCCCCGGACAGGTAGCAATCAGCCCCAGCATTTT. It encodes CASSPRTGSNQPQHF.

This chain uses TRBV20-1 with TRBJ2-3; no definite D call. Trimming took off 6 bases at V and 6 bases at J, with 10 bases between the two ends. CDR3 length: 11 amino acids. Germline values: CDR1 DFQATT, CDR2 SNEGSKA (reference sequence). Here the CDR3 DNA reads TGCAGTGCCACCCATCAGGATACGCAGTATTTT. The encoded protein is CSATHQDTQYF.

V gene TRBV15 combines with J gene TRBJ2-1; tentatively, D is TRBD1 (5 bases). With 0 bases removed from V and 8 bases from J, the gap between germline ends came to 14 bases. CDR3 length: 15 residues. Germline V gene lookup returns CDR1 LNHNV and CDR2 YYDKDF (reference sequence). The CDR3 DNA reads as TGTGCCACCAGCAGAGATCCAGTTATGGGGCATGAGCAGTTCTTC. Its protein product is CATSRDPVMGHEQFF.

V usage is TRBV10-3 and J usage is TRBJ1-3, with a tentative D call TRBD1 (5 bases). The CDR3 extends over 12 amino acids. Germline V gene lookup returns CDR1 ENHRY and CDR2 SYGVKD. The V and J ends lost 9 bases and 4 bases respectively, with 10 bases between them. The CDR3, as DNA: TGTGCCATGGGGGATCTGGGAAACACCATATATTTT. Encoded protein: CAMGDLGNTIYF.